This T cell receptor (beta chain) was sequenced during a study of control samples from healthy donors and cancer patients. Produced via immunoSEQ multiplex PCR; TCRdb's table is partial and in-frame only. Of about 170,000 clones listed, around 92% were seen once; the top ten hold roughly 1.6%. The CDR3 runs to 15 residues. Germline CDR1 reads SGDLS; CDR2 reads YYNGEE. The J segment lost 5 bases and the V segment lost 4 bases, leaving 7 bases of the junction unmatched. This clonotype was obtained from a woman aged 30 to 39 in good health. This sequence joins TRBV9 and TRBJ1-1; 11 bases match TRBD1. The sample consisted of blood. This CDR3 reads CASSPGTGGKTEAFF. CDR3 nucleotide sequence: TGTGCCAGCAGCCCCGGGACAGGGGGGAAGACTGAAGCTTTCTTT.